The 30 T cell receptor beta chains given below trace back to one sample, sequenced in a study. Using its own MiXCR run on the RT-PCR reads, TCRdb lists one record per CDR3 protein. This sample has fewer than 800,000 distinct CDR3 sequences; 12% to 15% occur once, and the top ten carry 3.6%. The source material was memory CD4+ T cells from blood. Source of these receptors: a female donor in good health, serving as a healthy control.

This clonotype was counted a few times. V is TRBV28 and J is TRBJ2-5; D might be TRBD1 (6 bases). CDR3 length: 14 amino acids. Per the germline V gene, CDR1 is MDHEN and CDR2 is SYDVKM. Trimming took 8 bases from V and 1 from J, leaving 14 bases between them. The DNA of the CDR3 is TGTGCCAGCTTTCCGGGACAAATCCAAGAGACCCAGTACTTC. Amino acids: CASFPGQIQETQYF.

This clonotype has a count of ten or more. This chain uses TRBV4-3 with TRBJ2-7; a possible D gene is TRBD2 (5 bases). V dropped 1 base and J dropped 0 bases, with 10 bases sitting between them. The CDR3 extends over 15 amino acids. CDR1 LGHNA and CDR2 YSLEER come from the germline V gene. CDR3 nucleotide sequence: TGCGCCAGCAGCCAAGTATTAGGGAGCTCCTACGAGCAGTACTTC. Protein product: CASSQVLGSSYEQYF.

The CDR3 is CASRLSLRDRSQKLFF. The CDR3 DNA reads as TGTGCCAGCAGACTTAGCCTCCGGGACAGGTCGCAAAAACTGTTTTTT. The genes are TRBV28 and TRBJ1-4, with TRBD1 matching 8 bases. CDR3 length: 16 amino acids. V lost 6 bases, J lost 9 bases, and 15 bases stayed unmatched. Germline values: CDR1 MDHEN, CDR2 SYDVKM.

The CDR3 loop reads CATSHPIGGNYGYTF. CDR3 nucleotide sequence: TGTGCCACCAGCCATCCGATCGGGGGCAACTATGGCTACACCTTC. This chain connects TRBV24-1 to TRBJ1-2, with D maybe TRBD1 (6 bases). In germline, CDR1 is KGHDR, CDR2 SFDVKD. There are 15 residues in the CDR3. Between the trimmed V and J ends, which lost 7 bases and 2 bases, there was a span of 16 bases.

This chain links TRBV9 with TRBJ2-5; 11 nucleotides match TRBD2. This CDR3 region has 17 residues. Germline loops: CDR1 SGDLS, CDR2 YYNGEE. J was trimmed by 5 bases and V by 3 bases; bases with no gene match: 12. The CDR3: CASSALPVAGGVETQYF. CDR3 sequence (DNA): TGTGCCAGCAGCGCCCTACCGGTAGCGGGAGGGGTGGAGACCCAGTACTTC.

V usage is TRBV6-6 and J usage is TRBJ2-7, with no clear D. This CDR3 region has 15 residues. Trimming cost V 0 bases and J 0 bases, with 9 bases left between them. CDR1 is MNHNY, CDR2 SVGAGI, per germline (reference sequence). CDR3 residues: CASSYSGKGSYEQYF. The CDR3 DNA follows: TGTGCCAGCAGTTACTCGGGGAAGGGCTCCTACGAGCAGTACTTC.

This clonotype was observed a handful of times. CDR3 residues: CASSPRRESYNEQFF. CDR3 coding DNA: TGTGCCAGCTCACCACGGCGGGAGTCCTACAATGAGCAGTTCTTC. This chain links TRBV18 with TRBJ2-1, with TRBD2 matching over 7 bases. CDR1 is KGHSH and CDR2 is LQKENI in the germline V gene. The CDR3 length is 15 residues. The V segment lost 1 base and the J segment 1 base; nucleotides outside the gene matches: 1.

The chain carries TRBV29-1 and TRBJ1-4; 8 positions agree with TRBD1. The germline V gene encodes CDR1 SQVTM and CDR2 ANQGSEA. Losses at the gene ends were 6 bases for V and 8 bases for J; bases not matched to a gene: 8. There are 13 residues in the CDR3. CDR3 DNA: TGCAGCGTCCCGGACAGGGCGGGGGAAAAACTGTTTTTT. Translating gives CSVPDRAGEKLFF.

This clonotype has a count of ten or more. The chain joins TRBV4-2 to TRBJ1-1, with D tentatively TRBD1 (5 bases). The CDR3 spans 16 residues. V was trimmed by 0 bases and J by 1 base, leaving 12 bases between them. CDR1 LGHNA and CDR2 YNFKEQ come from the germline V gene. In nucleotides, the CDR3 is TGTGCCAGCAGCCAAGATGTGGGACTGCGGAACACTGAAGCTTTCTTT. Protein: CASSQDVGLRNTEAFF.

This clonotype was recorded many times. This rearrangement joins TRBV29-1 to TRBJ2-7, with D uncertain. With 7 bases removed from V and 2 bases from J, the gap between germline ends came to 21 bases. Germline V gene lookup returns CDR1 SQVTM and CDR2 ANQGSEA. The CDR3 has 15 amino acids. CDR3 sequence reads: CSALLTTSSTYEQYF. CDR3 sequence (DNA): TGCAGCGCCCTCTTGACAACTTCCTCCACCTACGAGCAGTACTTC.

This clonotype was recorded at least ten times. The V gene is TRBV15, the J gene TRBJ1-1; D is unclear. This CDR3 region has 15 residues. The germline V and J ends were trimmed by 5 bases and 5 bases, with 18 bases remaining between them. The germline V gene encodes CDR1 LNHNV and CDR2 YYDKDF (reference sequence). CDR3 residues: CATSLAPSESTEAFF. The CDR3 DNA reads TGTGCCACCAGCCTGGCCCCTTCCGAGTCGACTGAAGCTTTCTTT. The full variable domain, with the rest looked up from reference TRBV15 and TRBJ1-1, is DAMVIQNPRYQVTQFGKPVTLSCSQTLNHNVMYWYQQKSSQAPKLLFHYYDKDFNNEADTPDNFQSRRPNTSFCFLDIRSPGLGDTAMYLCATSLAPSESTEAFFGQGTRLTVV.

V gene TRBV5-1 combines with J gene TRBJ2-3, with D possibly being TRBD2 (6 bases). CDR1 is SGHRS and CDR2 is YFSETQ in the germline V gene. Trimming pared 6 bases from V and 1 base from J, leaving 15 bases between. The CDR3 runs 15 residues. The CDR3 sequence: CASTLGTGGTDTQYF. CDR3 sequence (DNA): TGCGCCAGCACCCTAGGGACGGGGGGCACAGATACGCAGTATTTT.

The chain combines TRBV7-2 with TRBJ1-6; D ambiguous. This CDR3 contains 16 residues. Trimming removed 5 bases at V and 6 bases at J, with 17 bases between. CDR1 and CDR2 (germline): SGHTA, FQGNSA. CDR3: CASSPLAGGSNSPLHF. In nucleotides, the CDR3 is TGTGCCAGCAGCCCCCTTGCGGGAGGTAGTAATTCACCCCTCCACTTT.

Comment on this clonotype: Mismatch with germline at one junction end may stem from a read error. The chain couples TRBV5-5 to TRBJ1-6, with 7 bases fitting TRBD1. From germline, CDR1 is SGHKS and CDR2 YYEKEE (reference sequence). The CDR3 consists of 15 residues. CDR3 sequence: CTSRISGGINSPLHF. The CDR3 DNA follows: TGTACCAGCAGGATTTCAGGGGGGATTAATTCACCCCTCCACTTT.

This clonotype showed up just a few times. The V and J genes are TRBV27 and TRBJ1-1, with D maybe TRBD1 (5 bases). Trimming stripped 2 bases from V and 4 bases from J, with 20 bases between. This CDR3 has 17 residues. Germline assignment: CDR1 MNHEY and CDR2 SMNVEV (reference sequence). CDR3 in amino acids: CASSLGSQLRGGTEAFF. CDR3 nucleotides: TGTGCCAGCAGTTTAGGGTCCCAGCTCCGTGGGGGCACTGAAGCTTTCTTT.

This clonotype has just a few counts. The chain carries TRBV12-3 or TRBV12-4 and TRBJ2-1; 10 bases line up with TRBD2. This CDR3 is 22 amino acids long. V was pared by 3 bases and J by 7 bases, with 27 bases of the junction left unmatched. CDR3 sequence (DNA): TGTGCCAGCAGTTTTAAGTCGATTGGGGCTAGCGGGAGTCGAGACTCTACAAATGAGCAGTTCTTC. Amino acid sequence: CASSFKSIGASGSRDSTNEQFF.

This clonotype was detected only a few times. This chain uses TRBV18 with TRBJ2-2; no clear D gene. With 1 base removed from V and 2 bases from J, the gap between germline ends came to 11 bases. The CDR3 covers 16 residues. The germline CDR1 and CDR2 sequences are KGHSH and LQKENI. CDR3 in DNA: TGTGCCAGCTCACCACTTCCCCCTGACAACACCGGGGAGCTGTTTTTT. Protein product: CASSPLPPDNTGELFF.

This clonotype was recorded a few times. The chain joins TRBV5-6 to TRBJ1-3; D remains ambiguous. The CDR3 has 15 amino acids. Between the trimmed V and J ends, which lost 0 bases and 1 base, there was a span of 8 bases. Germline V gene lookup returns CDR1 SGHDT and CDR2 YYEEEE. The CDR3 region has the DNA TGTGCCAGCAGCTTGGGGCGGGTATCTGGAAACACCATATATTTT. Its protein product is CASSLGRVSGNTIYF.

This clonotype was counted a few times. The chain carries TRBV4-1 and TRBJ2-1, with 7 nucleotides matching TRBD2. This CDR3 spans 14 amino acids. Trimming took 4 bases from V and 5 from J; bases not matched to a gene: 5. CDR1 is MGHRA and CDR2 is YSYEKL in the germline V gene. DNA for the CDR3: TGCGCCAGCAGCCCAGGGAGGGCGAACAATGAGCAGTTCTTC. Amino acids: CASSPGRANNEQFF.

This clonotype showed up just a few times. The chain combines TRBV5-5 with TRBJ1-1; D gene uncertain. There are 15 residues in the CDR3. Germline V gene sequence: CDR1 SGHKS, CDR2 YYEKEE (reference sequence). Trimming left V 0 bases short and J 0 bases short, with 9 bases between. The CDR3 sequence: CASSLGFAVNTEAFF. The CDR3 DNA is TGTGCCAGCAGCTTGGGTTTTGCGGTGAACACTGAAGCTTTCTTT.

A few counts support this clonotype. CDR3 protein: CASSLGEAGYYGYTF. CDR3 bases: TGCGCCAGCAGCTTGGGGGAGGCAGGCTACTATGGCTACACCTTC. This chain uses TRBV5-1 with TRBJ1-2; no definite D call. CDR1 and CDR2 (germline): SGHRS, YFSETQ. Trimming stripped 0 bases from V and 3 bases from J, with 12 bases between. The CDR3 length is 15 residues.

V usage is TRBV20-1 and J usage is TRBJ2-1; 7 nucleotides align to TRBD1. CDR3 length: 12 residues. From germline, CDR1 is DFQATT and CDR2 SNEGSKA (reference sequence). The V and J ends lost 4 bases and 8 bases, in that order; junction bases with no gene match: 5. DNA for the CDR3: TGCAGTGCTACAGACAGGGTGGATGAGCAGTTCTTC. Amino acid sequence: CSATDRVDEQFF.

The chain recombines TRBV20-1 with TRBJ2-2, with D tentatively TRBD2 (6 bases). The CDR3 covers 15 residues. V was shortened by 0 bases and J by 2 bases, with 10 bases between the two germline ends. Germline CDR1 is DFQATT and CDR2 is SNEGSKA (reference sequence). CDR3 nucleotide sequence: TGCAGTGCTAGAGATGGGCGGGATAACACCGGGGAGCTGTTTTTT. This translates into CSARDGRDNTGELFF.

This clonotype was seen many times. V and J are TRBV5-1 and TRBJ2-2; TRBD2 matches 10 bases. The CDR3 consists of 15 residues. The V gene's germline CDR1 is SGHRS and CDR2 YFSETQ. V gave up 8 bases and J gave up 0 bases; unmatched junction bases: 4. Here the CDR3 DNA reads TGCGCCAGTCTAGCGGGAGCTGCGAACACCGGGGAGCTGTTTTTT. It yields the protein CASLAGAANTGELFF.

This clonotype was seen a handful of times. V is TRBV11-2 and J is TRBJ2-5; the D gene is possibly TRBD1 (6 bases). Trimming stripped 5 bases from V and 4 bases from J, with 17 bases between. CDR3 length: 15 amino acids. CDR1 SGHAT and CDR2 FQNNGV come from the germline V gene. CDR3 DNA: TGTGCCAGCAGCCCAGGGGTGCAGGGGAGAGAGACCCAGTACTTC. This gives the protein CASSPGVQGRETQYF.

Concerning this clonotype: The CDR3 carries no conserved terminal phenylalanine or tryptophan, so it likely arises from a read error. This chain uses TRBV10-2 with TRBJ2-3; D possibly uses TRBD1 or TRBD2 (5 bases each). This CDR3 is built from 12 residues. Germline CDR1 and CDR2: WSHSY and SAAADI. Trimming removed 6 bases from V and 7 bases from J, with 11 bases in between. DNA of the CDR3: TGCGCCAGCAGACAAGAGGGGTATACGCAGTATCTT. Translated: CASRQEGYTQYL.

This clonotype was counted only a few times. The chain carries TRBV28 and TRBJ2-2; D is ambiguous. V shed 7 bases and J shed 0 bases, with 6 bases lying between them. Per the germline V gene, CDR1 is MDHEN and CDR2 is SYDVKM. CDR3 size: 13 residues. This chain's CDR3 is CASTRTNTGELFF. The CDR3 DNA is TGTGCCAGCACAAGGACGAACACCGGGGAGCTGTTTTTT.

This clonotype was found a few times. The chain employs TRBV6-6 and TRBJ1-1; maybe TRBD1 (6 bases). Germline V CDR1 and CDR2: MNHNY, SVGAGI (reference sequence). CDR3 length equals 13 residues. V was shortened by 7 bases and J by 0 bases, with 9 bases between the two germline ends. This CDR3 reads CASNHRVNTEAFF. CDR3 bases: TGTGCCAGCAATCACAGGGTGAACACTGAAGCTTTCTTT.

The rearrangement uses TRBV28 and TRBJ2-1, with 8 positions matching TRBD2. V lost 4 bases and J lost 11; bases outside the gene matches: 13. The germline gives CDR1 MDHEN, CDR2 SYDVKM. The CDR3 totals 15 residues. CDR3 protein: CASSSERENNNKQFF. The DNA for the CDR3 is TGTGCCAGCAGTTCCGAGCGGGAGAATAATAATAAGCAGTTCTTC.

The chain carries TRBV5-1 and TRBJ2-2, with 9 positions matching TRBD1. The ends lost 4 bases at V and 5 bases at J; junction bases unmatched: 6. CDR1 is SGHRS and CDR2 is YFSETQ in the germline V gene. The CDR3 consists of 15 residues. Here the CDR3 reads CASSKGQGGTGELFF. CDR3 sequence (DNA): TGCGCCAGCAGCAAGGGACAGGGTGGAACCGGGGAGCTGTTTTTT.